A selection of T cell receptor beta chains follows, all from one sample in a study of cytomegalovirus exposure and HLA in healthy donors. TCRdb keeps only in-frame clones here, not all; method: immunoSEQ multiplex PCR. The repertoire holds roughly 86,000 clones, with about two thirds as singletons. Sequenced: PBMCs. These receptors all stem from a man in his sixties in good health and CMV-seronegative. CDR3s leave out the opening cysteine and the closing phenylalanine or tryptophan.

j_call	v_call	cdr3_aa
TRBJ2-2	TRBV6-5	ASSYGASGELF
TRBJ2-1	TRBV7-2	ASSLGTRSSNEQF
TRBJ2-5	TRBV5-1	ASSLYDSQETQY
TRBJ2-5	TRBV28	ASSSLQGPETQY
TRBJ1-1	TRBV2	ASNPRTEAF
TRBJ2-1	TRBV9	ASSVRDYSNEQF
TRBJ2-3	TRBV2	ASSERSGGASDTQY
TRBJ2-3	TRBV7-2	ASSFRGEDTQY
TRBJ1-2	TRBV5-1	ASSTGTGVYGYT
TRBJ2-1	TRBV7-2	ASSSREGNEQF
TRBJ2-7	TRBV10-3	AISGTQLYEQY
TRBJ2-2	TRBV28	ASGGINTGELF
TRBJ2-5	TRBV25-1	ASSERPEGRGETQY
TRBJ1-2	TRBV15	ATSRETGGGYT
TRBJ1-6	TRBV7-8	ASRRGTGDNSPLH
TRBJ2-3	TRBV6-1	ASSEAASGRVADTQY
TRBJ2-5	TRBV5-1	ASSPRLAAPETQY
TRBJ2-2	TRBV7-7	ASSPTGAGELF
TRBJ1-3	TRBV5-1	ASSLAGGSGNTIY
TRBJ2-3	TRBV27	ASSQTSGASDTQY
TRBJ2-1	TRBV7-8	ASSFWTGQGEQF
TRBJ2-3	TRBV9	ASSDDRGTDTQY
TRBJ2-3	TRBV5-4	ASTPGTSASTDTQY
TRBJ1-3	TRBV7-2	ASSFQGVGGNTIY
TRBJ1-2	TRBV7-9	ASSDIRTGQGYT
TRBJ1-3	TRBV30	AWSARGSGNTIY
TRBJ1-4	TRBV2	AGKTGQSNEKLF
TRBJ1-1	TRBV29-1	IHQGDTEAF
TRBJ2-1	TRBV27	ASSPGTSSYNEQF
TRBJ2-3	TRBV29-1	SVPSGGGRSDTQY
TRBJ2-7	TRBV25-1	ASSSGTGRFEQY
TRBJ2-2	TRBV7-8	ASSLAAGVPGELF
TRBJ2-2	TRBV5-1	ASSSTGVLNANTGELF
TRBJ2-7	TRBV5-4	ASSPVRGTSDEQY
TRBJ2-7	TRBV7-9	ASSLRGRVWGEQY
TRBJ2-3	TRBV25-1	ASSDSSGGLHSTDTQY
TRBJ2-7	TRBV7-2	ASSLVAGVDEQY
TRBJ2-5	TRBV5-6	ASSLTGIETQY
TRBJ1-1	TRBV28	ASSSGNTEAF
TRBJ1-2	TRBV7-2	ASSPGGVRADYGYT